This T cell receptor beta chain originates from a study of T cell responses to AZD1222 COVID-19 vaccine. The wider study: Analysis merged second doses at about 4 or about 12 weeks.

A word on this clone: The target antigen is unknown.

Profiled with immunoSEQ multiplex PCR; TCRdb holds only in-frame clones, not every one. Of approximately 180,000 clones in the sample, 90% are singletons; the top ten hold approximately 2.9%. Study outcomes and limitations: Seropositive status at baseline applied to only five or six AZD1222 recipients.

This clonotype was sampled from an adult in good health. Sample: peripheral blood, taken on day 0 of AZD1222 vaccination.

CDR3 in amino acids: CASSSPGQENTGELFF. The CDR3 DNA sequence: TGTGCCAGCAGCTCCCCCGGACAAGAGAACACCGGGGAGCTGTTTTTT. The rearrangement links TRBV7-3 to TRBJ2-2; TRBD1 is a possible D gene (5 bases). The CDR3 runs to 16 residues. Trimming shortened V by 4 bases and J by 1 base, and 13 bases separated the two germline ends. Germline-derived CDR1 and CDR2 are SGHTA and FQGTGA.